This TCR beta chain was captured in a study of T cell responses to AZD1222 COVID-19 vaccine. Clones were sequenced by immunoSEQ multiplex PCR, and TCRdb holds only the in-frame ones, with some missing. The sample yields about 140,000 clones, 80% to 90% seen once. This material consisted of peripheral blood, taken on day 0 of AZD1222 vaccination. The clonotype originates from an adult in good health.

CDR3 DNA: TGTGCCAGCAGCTCCCGAATTGAAGCTTTCTTT. This translates into CASSSRIEAFF. The genes are TRBV5-6 and TRBJ1-1; no definite D call. The CDR3 loop spans 11 amino acids. The germline CDR1 and CDR2 sequences are SGHDT and YYEEEE. Trimming pared 3 bases from V and 7 bases from J, leaving 7 bases between.